These 23 T cell receptor beta chains originate from one sample sequenced in a study of CD8 T cells in Susac syndrome. An amount of RNA that ranged from roughly 0.5 to 1 ug was reverse transcribed with random hexamers. TCRdb reprocessed the immunoSEQ multiplex PCR reads via MiXCR and lists one record per CDR3 protein. The sample carries about 240,000 distinct CDR3 sequences, around 96% recorded once. Sequenced input: CD4+ T cells from PBMCs. These receptors all stem from a human donor with Susac syndrome.

The chain recombines TRBV12-5 with TRBJ2-7; no definite D call. Between the trimmed V and J ends, which lost 2 bases and 1 base, there was a span of 3 bases. The CDR3 runs to 12 residues. Germline lookup yields CDR1 LGHNT and CDR2 FRNRAP. The CDR3 is CASGLRSYEQYF. DNA of the CDR3: TGTGCTAGTGGTTTGAGGTCCTACGAGCAGTACTTC.

The chain combines TRBV15 with TRBJ1-1; D call uncertain. Germline lookup yields CDR1 LNHNV and CDR2 YYDKDF (reference sequence). The V and J ends lost 0 bases and 1 base respectively, with 6 bases between them. This CDR3 spans 14 amino acids. The CDR3 DNA reads as TGTGCCACCAGCAGAGAAGACTCGAACACTGAAGCTTTCTTT. This gives the protein CATSREDSNTEAFF.

The chain has TRBV3-1 and TRBJ2-7; D is unresolved. The germline CDR1 and CDR2 sequences are LGHDT and YNNKEL (reference sequence). The CDR3 totals 15 residues. The V end lost 3 bases, the J end lost 2 bases, and 14 bases lay between the germline ends. CDR3 region: CASSQKEVSTYEQYF. The CDR3 DNA is TGTGCCAGCAGCCAGAAGGAAGTTAGCACCTACGAGCAGTACTTC.

The chain links TRBV29-1 to TRBJ2-1; 12 nucleotides line up with TRBD2. The CDR3 is 20 amino acids. Trimming at V came to 4 bases and at J to 2 bases, leaving 18 bases not matched to a gene. Germline-derived CDR1 and CDR2 are SQVTM and ANQGSEA. CDR3: CSVVPPGLAGRRDPYNEQFF. In DNA, the CDR3 is TGCAGCGTTGTTCCCCCGGGACTAGCGGGCAGGAGGGATCCCTACAATGAGCAGTTCTTC.

V usage is TRBV12-3 or TRBV12-4 and J usage is TRBJ2-2; weak D call: TRBD2 (6 bases). This CDR3 is 15 amino acids long. V was trimmed by 6 bases and J by 4 bases, leaving 15 bases between them. The CDR3 reads CASSVWGEGTGELFF. The CDR3 nucleotides are TGTGCCAGCAGCGTGTGGGGGGAAGGCACCGGGGAGCTGTTTTTT.

The chain joins TRBV6-6 to TRBJ2-7; the match to TRBD2 covers 13 bases. V shed 6 bases and J 2 bases; nucleotides not matched to a gene: 7. There are 16 residues in the CDR3. Germline V gives CDR1 MNHNY, CDR2 SVGAGI (reference sequence). The CDR3 DNA is TGTGCCAGCAGCCCCCGGGGACTAGCGGGAACCTACGAGCAGTACTTC. This codes for CASSPRGLAGTYEQYF.

The rearrangement uses TRBV28 and TRBJ1-1; D may be TRBD1 (5 bases). CDR3 size: 14 residues. Trimming took off 3 bases at V and 5 bases at J, with 13 bases between the two ends. CDR1 and CDR2 from the germline V gene are MDHEN and SYDVKM. The CDR3 DNA reads TGTGCCAGCAGTTTGGGGGGTACAATGACTGAAGCTTTCTTT. It encodes CASSLGGTMTEAFF. Complete variable domain (other parts from reference TRBV28 and TRBJ1-1): DVKVTQSSRYLVKRTGEKVFLECVQDMDHENMFWYRQDPGLGLRLIYFSYDVKMKEKGDIPEGYSVSREKKERFSLILESASTNQTSMYLCASSLGGTMTEAFFGQGTRLTVV.

The rearrangement joins TRBV12-3 or TRBV12-4 to TRBJ1-1, with D unresolved. The CDR3 is 15 amino acids. Between the trimmed V and J ends, which lost 1 base and 0 bases, there was a span of 9 bases. The CDR3 coding sequence is TGTGCCAGCAGTTTAGAGGAGAGAGTGAACACTGAAGCTTTCTTT. This translates into CASSLEERVNTEAFF.

The chain joins TRBV20-1 to TRBJ1-2; maybe TRBD1 (6 bases). This CDR3 has 12 amino acids. Germline CDR1 and CDR2: DFQATT and SNEGSKA (reference sequence). DNA of the CDR3: TGCAGGGCCCAGAGGGGGGACTATGGCTACACCTTC. Its protein product is CRAQRGDYGYTF.

V gene TRBV29-1 combines with J gene TRBJ2-3; D uncertain. V dropped 3 bases and J dropped 1 base, with 11 bases sitting between them. The CDR3 totals 14 residues. From germline, CDR1 is SQVTM and CDR2 ANQGSEA. The CDR3, as DNA: TGCAGCGTTGACTCCGCTGGGGGCACAGATACGCAGTATTTT. It yields the protein CSVDSAGGTDTQYF.

This rearrangement joins TRBV19 to TRBJ2-6; 7 positions agree with TRBD2. V lost 3 bases, J lost 4 bases, and 3 bases stayed unmatched. The CDR3 totals 15 residues. Germline CDR1 LNHDA, CDR2 SQIVND (reference sequence). CDR3 sequence: CASSMGGLGANVLTF. The CDR3 nucleotides are TGTGCCAGTAGTATGGGAGGGCTCGGGGCCAACGTCCTGACTTTC.

The genes are TRBV3-1 and TRBJ1-1; D not resolved. The CDR3 totals 11 residues. CDR1 and CDR2 from the germline V gene are LGHDT and YNNKEL (reference sequence). V was shortened by 11 bases and J by 8 bases, with 15 bases between the two germline ends. CDR3 nucleotide sequence: TGTGCCTCCGGCCGGAGGGAAGAAGCTTTCTTT. Translation gives CASGRREEAFF.

The rearrangement links TRBV19 to TRBJ2-1; no clear D. The CDR3 contains 13 residues. Per germline, CDR1 LNHDA and CDR2 SQIVND (reference sequence). Trimming stripped 3 bases from V and 5 bases from J, with 8 bases between. The CDR3 DNA reads as TGTGCCAGTAGTATTTCACTCGACAATGAGCAGTTCTTC. As protein: CASSISLDNEQFF.

The genes are TRBV27 and TRBJ2-6, with D uncertain. Trimming cost V 5 bases and J 0 bases, with 8 bases left between them. The CDR3 is 15 residues long. Germline CDR1 MNHEY, CDR2 SMNVEV (reference sequence). As DNA, the CDR3 is TGTGCCAGCAGTATGCAGTACTCTGGGGCCAACGTCCTGACTTTC. This codes for CASSMQYSGANVLTF. Supplemented by reference TRBV27 and TRBJ2-6, the full variable domain reads EAQVTQNPRYLITVTGKKLTVTCSQNMNHEYMSWYRQDPGLGLRQIYYSMNVEVTDKGDVPEGYKVSRKEKRNFPLILESPSPNQTSLYFCASSMQYSGANVLTFGAGSRLTVL.

This rearrangement joins TRBV30 to TRBJ1-2; D might be TRBD1 (6 bases). Trimming pared 3 bases from V and 3 bases from J, leaving 14 bases between. The CDR3 has 14 residues. Germline CDR1 GTSNPN, CDR2 SVGIG (reference sequence). CDR3 sequence reads: CAWSADRLYYGYTF. In DNA form, the CDR3 reads TGTGCCTGGAGCGCTGACAGGTTGTACTATGGCTACACCTTC. The full variable domain, with the rest looked up from reference TRBV30 and TRBJ1-2, is SQTIHQWPATLVQPVGSPLSLECTVEGTSNPNLYWYRQAAGRGLQLLFYSVGIGQISSEVPQNLSASRPQDRQFILSSKKLLLSDSGFYLCAWSADRLYYGYTFGSGTRLTVV.

This clonotype appeared a single time. The V gene is TRBV25-1, the J gene TRBJ1-1, with a tentative D call TRBD1 (5 bases). CDR1 MGHDK and CDR2 SYGVNS come from the germline V gene. V gave up 10 bases and J gave up 0 bases, with 12 bases separating them. The CDR3 contains 13 residues. The CDR3 sequence: CATGTLVNTEAFF. The CDR3 nucleotides read TGTGCCACCGGGACGCTAGTGAACACTGAAGCTTTCTTT.

The gene calls are TRBV20-1 and TRBJ2-1; D is unresolved. There are 12 residues in the CDR3. Germline CDR1 and CDR2: DFQATT and SNEGSKA (reference sequence). This CDR3 reads CSVKSSYNEQFF. In DNA form, the CDR3 reads TGCAGCGTTAAGAGCTCCTACAATGAGCAGTTCTTC.

This clonotype was observed a few times. The chain combines TRBV6-1 with TRBJ2-5; D gene unclear. Trimming shortened V by 1 base and J by 2 bases, and 2 bases separated the two germline ends. Germline V gives CDR1 MNHNS, CDR2 SASEGT. CDR3 length: 12 residues. DNA of the CDR3: TGTGCCAGCAGTGAAGATCAAGAGACCCAGTACTTC. Its protein is CASSEDQETQYF.

This clonotype was seen a single time. The V and J genes are TRBV3-1 and TRBJ2-1; D unclear. The V end lost 3 bases, the J end lost 7 bases, and 16 bases lay between the germline ends. The germline CDR1 and CDR2 sequences are LGHDT and YNNKEL (reference sequence). CDR3 length: 15 residues. In DNA form, the CDR3 reads TGTGCCAGCAGCCAGGGTAACGGAATAAGGAATGAGCAGTTCTTC. Amino acids: CASSQGNGIRNEQFF.

This chain connects TRBV27 to TRBJ1-5; D call uncertain. Germline assignment: CDR1 MNHEY and CDR2 SMNVEV (reference sequence). The CDR3 has 13 amino acids. Trimming took off 2 bases at V and 3 bases at J, with 5 bases between the two ends. In DNA, the CDR3 is TGTGCCAGCAGTTTACTCCCCAATCAGCCCCAGCATTTT. As protein: CASSLLPNQPQHF.

The chain is built from TRBV20-1 and TRBJ2-2; no reliable D call. The CDR3 is made up of 13 amino acids. The ends were cut back, 1 base at V and 4 bases at J, with 7 bases in the middle. In germline, CDR1 is DFQATT, CDR2 SNEGSKA (reference sequence). In DNA, the CDR3 is TGCAGTGCTAGAGTGGTAGCCACCGGGGAGCTGTTTTTT. It codes for CSARVVATGELFF.

This clonotype was seen more than once but under ten times. This chain links TRBV3-1 with TRBJ1-5; TRBD1 agrees at 8 bases. This CDR3 is 16 amino acids long. CDR1 and CDR2 from the germline V gene are LGHDT and YNNKEL (reference sequence). After removal of 1 base from V and 4 bases from J, the junction contained 6 bases not matched to a gene. The CDR3 sequence is CASSQGQGARNQPQHF. The CDR3 region has the DNA TGTGCCAGCAGCCAAGGCCAGGGGGCGAGGAATCAGCCCCAGCATTTT.

CDR3 sequence: CASSLVETSSEQYF. The CDR3 DNA is TGTGCCAGCAGCTTAGTCGAGACTAGTTCCGAGCAGTACTTC. This chain links TRBV7-8 with TRBJ2-7; TRBD2 is a possible D gene (6 bases). Trimming removed 1 base at V and 6 bases at J, with 13 bases between. Germline V gives CDR1 SGHVS, CDR2 FQNEAQ. The CDR3 is 14 amino acids.